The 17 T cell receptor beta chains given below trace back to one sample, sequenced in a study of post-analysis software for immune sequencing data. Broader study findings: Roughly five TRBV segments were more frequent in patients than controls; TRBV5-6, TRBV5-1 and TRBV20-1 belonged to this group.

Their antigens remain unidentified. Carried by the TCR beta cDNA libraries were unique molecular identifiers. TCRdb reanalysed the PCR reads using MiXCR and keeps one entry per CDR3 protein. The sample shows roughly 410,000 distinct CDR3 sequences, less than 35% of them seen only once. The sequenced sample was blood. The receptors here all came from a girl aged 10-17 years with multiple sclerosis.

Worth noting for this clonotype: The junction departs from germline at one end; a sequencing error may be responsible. This chain's CDR3 is CSAGDGLAGAYEQYF. The CDR3, as DNA: TGCAGTGCTGGAGATGGACTAGCGGGGGCCTACGAGCAGTACTTC. The chain joins TRBV20-1 to TRBJ2-7, with 13 nucleotides matching TRBD2. The CDR3 loop spans 15 amino acids. From germline, CDR1 is DFQATT and CDR2 SNEGSKA (reference sequence).

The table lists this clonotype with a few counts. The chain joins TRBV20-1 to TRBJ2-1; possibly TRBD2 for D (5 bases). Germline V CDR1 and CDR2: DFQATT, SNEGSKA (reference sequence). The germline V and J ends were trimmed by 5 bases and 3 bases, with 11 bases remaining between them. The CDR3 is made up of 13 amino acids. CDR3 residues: CSAVGDYYNEQFF. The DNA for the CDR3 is TGCAGTGCTGTGGGCGACTACTACAATGAGCAGTTCTTC.

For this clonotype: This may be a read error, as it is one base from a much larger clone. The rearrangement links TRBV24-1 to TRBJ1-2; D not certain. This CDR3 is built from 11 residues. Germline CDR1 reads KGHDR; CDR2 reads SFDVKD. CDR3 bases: TGTACCACCAGTGCGGGCTCTGGCTACACCTTC. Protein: CTTSAGSGYTF.

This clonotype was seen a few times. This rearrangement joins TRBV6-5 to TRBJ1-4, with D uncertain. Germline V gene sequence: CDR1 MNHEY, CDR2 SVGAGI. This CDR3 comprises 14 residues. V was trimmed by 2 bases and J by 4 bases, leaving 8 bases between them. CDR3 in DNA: TGTGCCAGCAGTTACACCAACCTTAATGAAAAACTGTTTTTT. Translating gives CASSYTNLNEKLFF.

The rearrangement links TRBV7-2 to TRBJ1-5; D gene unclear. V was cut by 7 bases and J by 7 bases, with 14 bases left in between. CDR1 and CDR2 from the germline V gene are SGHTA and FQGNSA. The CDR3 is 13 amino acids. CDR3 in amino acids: CASTEWGGQPQHF. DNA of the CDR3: TGTGCCAGCACCGAGTGGGGTGGACAGCCCCAGCATTTT.

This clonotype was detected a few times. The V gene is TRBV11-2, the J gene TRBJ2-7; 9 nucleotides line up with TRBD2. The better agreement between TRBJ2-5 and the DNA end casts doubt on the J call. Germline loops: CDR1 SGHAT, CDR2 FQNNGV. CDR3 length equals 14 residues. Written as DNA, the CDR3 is TGTGCCAGCAGCTTAGAACTAGCGGGTTCGACCCAGTACTTC. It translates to CASSLELAGSTQYF.

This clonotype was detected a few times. The CDR3 region is CATSRDRGIPYGYTF. In DNA, the CDR3 is TGTGCCACCAGCAGAGATCGGGGGATCCCCTATGGCTACACCTTC. This chain connects TRBV15 to TRBJ1-2, with a tentative D call TRBD1 (5 bases). The CDR3 length is 15 residues. From germline, CDR1 is LNHNV and CDR2 YYDKDF (reference sequence). The V and J ends lost 0 bases and 4 bases respectively, with 12 bases between them.

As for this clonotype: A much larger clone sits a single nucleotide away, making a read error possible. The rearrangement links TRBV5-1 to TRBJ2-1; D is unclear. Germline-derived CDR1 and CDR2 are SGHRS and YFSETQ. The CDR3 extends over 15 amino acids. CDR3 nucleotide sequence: TGCGCCAGCAGCTTAGCGAGTGACTCCTACAATGAGCGGTTCTTC. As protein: CASSLASDSYNERFF.

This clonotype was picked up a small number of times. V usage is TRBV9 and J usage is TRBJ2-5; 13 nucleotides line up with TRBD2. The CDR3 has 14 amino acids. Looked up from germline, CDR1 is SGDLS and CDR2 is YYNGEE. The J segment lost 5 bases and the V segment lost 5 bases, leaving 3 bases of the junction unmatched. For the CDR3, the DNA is TGTGCCAGCAGTACGACTAGCGGGGGGGAGACCCAGTACTTC. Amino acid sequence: CASSTTSGGETQYF.

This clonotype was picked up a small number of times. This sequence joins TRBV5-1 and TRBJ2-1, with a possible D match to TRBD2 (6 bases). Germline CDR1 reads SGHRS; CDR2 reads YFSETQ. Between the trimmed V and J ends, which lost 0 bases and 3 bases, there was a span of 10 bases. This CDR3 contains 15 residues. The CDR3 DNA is TGCGCCAGCAGCTTGGTTGGAGGGGACTACAATGAGCAGTTCTTC. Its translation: CASSLVGGDYNEQFF.

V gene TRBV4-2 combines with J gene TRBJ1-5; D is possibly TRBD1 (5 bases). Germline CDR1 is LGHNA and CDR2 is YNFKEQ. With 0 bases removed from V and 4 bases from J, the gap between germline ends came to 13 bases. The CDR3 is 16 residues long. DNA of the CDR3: TGTGCCAGCAGCCAAGATGGGGGAAACAGGAATCAGCCCCAGCATTTT. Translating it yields CASSQDGGNRNQPQHF.

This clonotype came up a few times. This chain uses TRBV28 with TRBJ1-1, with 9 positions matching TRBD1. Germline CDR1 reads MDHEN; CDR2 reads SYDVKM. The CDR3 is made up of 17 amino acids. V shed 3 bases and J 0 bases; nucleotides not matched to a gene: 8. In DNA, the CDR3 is TGTGCCAGCAGTTTCCCGGGACAGGGAGGCATGAACACTGAAGCTTTCTTT. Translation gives CASSFPGQGGMNTEAFF.

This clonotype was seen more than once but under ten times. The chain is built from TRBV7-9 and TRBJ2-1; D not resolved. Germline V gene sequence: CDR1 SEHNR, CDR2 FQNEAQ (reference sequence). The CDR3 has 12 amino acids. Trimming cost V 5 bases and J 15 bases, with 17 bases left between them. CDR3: CASSGRNFKLFF. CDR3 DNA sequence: TGTGCCAGCAGCGGCCGGAATTTCAAGTTGTTCTTC.

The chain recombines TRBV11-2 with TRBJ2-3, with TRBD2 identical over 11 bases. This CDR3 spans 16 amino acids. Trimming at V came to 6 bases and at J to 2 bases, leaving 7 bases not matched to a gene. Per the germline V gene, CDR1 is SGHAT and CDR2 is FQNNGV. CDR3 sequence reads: CASSFRTSGFTDTQYF. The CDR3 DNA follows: TGTGCCAGCAGTTTTCGGACTAGCGGGTTCACAGATACGCAGTATTTT.

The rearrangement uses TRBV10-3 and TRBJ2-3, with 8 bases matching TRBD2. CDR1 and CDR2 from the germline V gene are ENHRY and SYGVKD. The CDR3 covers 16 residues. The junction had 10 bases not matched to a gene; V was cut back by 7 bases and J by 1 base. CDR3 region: CAIKSSTGGGTDTQYF. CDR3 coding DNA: TGTGCCATCAAGAGTAGTACGGGGGGGGGCACAGATACGCAGTATTTT.

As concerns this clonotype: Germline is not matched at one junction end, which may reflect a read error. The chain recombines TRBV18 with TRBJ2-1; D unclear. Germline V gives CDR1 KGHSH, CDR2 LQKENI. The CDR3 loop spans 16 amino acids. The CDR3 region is CAGSPRRTGPYNEQFF. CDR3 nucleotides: TGTGCCGGCTCACCACGCAGGACGGGCCCCTACAATGAGCAGTTCTTC.

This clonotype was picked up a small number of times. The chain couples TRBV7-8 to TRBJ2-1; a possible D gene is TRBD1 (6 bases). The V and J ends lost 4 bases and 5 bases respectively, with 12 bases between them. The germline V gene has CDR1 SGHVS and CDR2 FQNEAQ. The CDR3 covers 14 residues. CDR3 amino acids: CASSSKTGHNEQFF. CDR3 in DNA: TGTGCCAGCAGCTCAAAGACAGGTCACAATGAGCAGTTCTTC.